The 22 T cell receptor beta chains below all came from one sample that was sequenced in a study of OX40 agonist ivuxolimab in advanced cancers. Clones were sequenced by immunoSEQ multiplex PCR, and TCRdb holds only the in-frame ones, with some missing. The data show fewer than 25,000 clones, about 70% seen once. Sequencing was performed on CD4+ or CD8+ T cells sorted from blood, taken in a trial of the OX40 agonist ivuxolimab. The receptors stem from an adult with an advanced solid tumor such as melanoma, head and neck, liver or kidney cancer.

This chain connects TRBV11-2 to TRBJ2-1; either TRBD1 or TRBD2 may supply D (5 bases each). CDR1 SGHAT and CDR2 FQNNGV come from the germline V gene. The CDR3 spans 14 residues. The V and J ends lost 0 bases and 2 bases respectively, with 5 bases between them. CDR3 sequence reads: CASSLEGAYNEQFF. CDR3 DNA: TGTGCCAGCAGCTTAGAGGGGGCCTACAATGAGCAGTTCTTC.

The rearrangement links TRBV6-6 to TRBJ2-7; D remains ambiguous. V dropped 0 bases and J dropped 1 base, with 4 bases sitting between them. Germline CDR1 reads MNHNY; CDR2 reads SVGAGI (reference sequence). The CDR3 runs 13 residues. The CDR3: CASSYSPSYEQYF. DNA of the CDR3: TGTGCCAGCAGTTACTCGCCTTCCTACGAGCAGTACTTC.

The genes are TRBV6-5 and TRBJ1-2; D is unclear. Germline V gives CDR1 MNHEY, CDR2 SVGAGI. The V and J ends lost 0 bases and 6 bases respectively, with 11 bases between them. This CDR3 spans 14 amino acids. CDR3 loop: CASSYSLLRNGYTF. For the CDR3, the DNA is TGTGCCAGCAGTTACTCCCTACTGCGGAATGGCTACACCTTC.

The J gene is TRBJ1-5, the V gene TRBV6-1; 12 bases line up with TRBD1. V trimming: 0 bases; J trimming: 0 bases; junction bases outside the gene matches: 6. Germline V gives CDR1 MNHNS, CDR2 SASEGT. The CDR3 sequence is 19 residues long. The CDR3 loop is CASSEALGTGGYSNQPQHF. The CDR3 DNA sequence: TGTGCCAGCAGTGAAGCCCTCGGGACAGGGGGCTATAGCAATCAGCCCCAGCATTTT.

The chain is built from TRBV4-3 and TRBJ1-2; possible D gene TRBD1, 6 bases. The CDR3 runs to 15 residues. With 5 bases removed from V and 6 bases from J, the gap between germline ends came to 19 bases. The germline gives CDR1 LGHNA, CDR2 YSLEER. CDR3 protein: CASSYDDRTGDGYTF. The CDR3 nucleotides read TGCGCCAGCAGCTACGATGACAGGACGGGAGATGGCTACACCTTC.

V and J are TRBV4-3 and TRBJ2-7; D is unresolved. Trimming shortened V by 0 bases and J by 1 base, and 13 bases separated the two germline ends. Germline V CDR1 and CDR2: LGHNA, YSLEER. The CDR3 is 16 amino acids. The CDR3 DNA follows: TGCGCCAGCAGCCAAGATGTGTGGGGTAGGTCCTACGAGCAGTACTTC. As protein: CASSQDVWGRSYEQYF.

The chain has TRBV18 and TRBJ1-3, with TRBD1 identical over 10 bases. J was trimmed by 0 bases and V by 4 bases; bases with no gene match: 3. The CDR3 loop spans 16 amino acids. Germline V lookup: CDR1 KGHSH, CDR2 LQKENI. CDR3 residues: CASSLDRGTSGNTIYF. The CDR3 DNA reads TGTGCCAGCTCACTGGACAGGGGGACCTCTGGAAACACCATATATTTT.

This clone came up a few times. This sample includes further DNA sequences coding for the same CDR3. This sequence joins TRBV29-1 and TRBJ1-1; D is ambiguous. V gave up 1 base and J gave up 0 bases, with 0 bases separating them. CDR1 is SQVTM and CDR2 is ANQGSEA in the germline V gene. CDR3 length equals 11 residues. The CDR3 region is CSVEVNTEAFF. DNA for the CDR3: TGCAGCGTTGAAGTGAACACTGAAGCTTTCTTT.

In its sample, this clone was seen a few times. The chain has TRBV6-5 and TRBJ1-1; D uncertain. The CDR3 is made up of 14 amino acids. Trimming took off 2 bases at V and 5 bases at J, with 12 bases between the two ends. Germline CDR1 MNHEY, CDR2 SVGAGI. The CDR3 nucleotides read TGTGCCAGCAGTTACAACAGCTTGGGGACTGAAGCTTTCTTT. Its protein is CASSYNSLGTEAFF.

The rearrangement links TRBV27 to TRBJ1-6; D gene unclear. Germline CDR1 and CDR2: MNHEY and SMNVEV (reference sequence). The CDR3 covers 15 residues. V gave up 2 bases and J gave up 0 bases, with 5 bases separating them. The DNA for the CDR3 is TGTGCCAGCAGTTTAGAGAGCTCCTATAATTCACCCCTCCACTTT. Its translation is CASSLESSYNSPLHF.

CDR3 amino acids: CASSPRIGGITSGPSDSYNEQFF. Written as DNA, the CDR3 is TGTGCCAGCAGCCCCCGCATAGGGGGTATTACTAGCGGTCCGAGCGACTCCTACAATGAGCAGTTCTTC. V is TRBV28 and J is TRBJ2-1, with 8 bases aligning to TRBD2. Losses at the gene ends were 6 bases for V and 0 bases for J; bases not matched to a gene: 28. This CDR3 comprises 23 residues. Germline assignment: CDR1 MDHEN and CDR2 SYDVKM.

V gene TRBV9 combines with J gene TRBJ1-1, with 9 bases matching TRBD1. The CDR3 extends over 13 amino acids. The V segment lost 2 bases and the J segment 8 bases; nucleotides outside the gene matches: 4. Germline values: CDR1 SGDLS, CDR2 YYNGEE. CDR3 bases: TGTGCCAGCAGCGTTACCGGGACAGGGGAAGCTTTCTTT. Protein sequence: CASSVTGTGEAFF.

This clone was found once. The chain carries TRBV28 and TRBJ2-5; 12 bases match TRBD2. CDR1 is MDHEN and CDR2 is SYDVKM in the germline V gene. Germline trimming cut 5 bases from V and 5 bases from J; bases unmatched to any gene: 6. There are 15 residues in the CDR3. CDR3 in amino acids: CASSPGLAGRETQYF. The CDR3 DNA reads TGTGCCAGCAGTCCCGGACTAGCGGGACGGGAGACCCAGTACTTC.

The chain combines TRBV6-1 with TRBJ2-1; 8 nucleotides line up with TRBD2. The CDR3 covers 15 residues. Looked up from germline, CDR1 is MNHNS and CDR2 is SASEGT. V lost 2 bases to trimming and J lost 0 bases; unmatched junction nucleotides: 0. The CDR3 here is CASSELAGSYNEQFF. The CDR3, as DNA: TGTGCCAGCAGTGAACTAGCGGGCTCCTACAATGAGCAGTTCTTC.

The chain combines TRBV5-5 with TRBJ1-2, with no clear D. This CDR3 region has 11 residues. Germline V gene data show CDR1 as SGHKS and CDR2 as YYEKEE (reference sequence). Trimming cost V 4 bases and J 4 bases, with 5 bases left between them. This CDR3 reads CASSNSYGYTF. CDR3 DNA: TGTGCCAGCAGCAACAGCTATGGCTACACCTTC.

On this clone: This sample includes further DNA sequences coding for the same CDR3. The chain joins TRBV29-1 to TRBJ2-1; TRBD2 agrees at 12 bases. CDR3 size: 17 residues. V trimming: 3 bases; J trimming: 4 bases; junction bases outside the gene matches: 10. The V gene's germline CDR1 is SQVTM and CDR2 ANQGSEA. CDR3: CSVEGGTSGRYYNEQFF. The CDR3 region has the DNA TGCAGCGTTGAGGGGGGAACTAGCGGGAGGTATTACAATGAGCAGTTCTTC.

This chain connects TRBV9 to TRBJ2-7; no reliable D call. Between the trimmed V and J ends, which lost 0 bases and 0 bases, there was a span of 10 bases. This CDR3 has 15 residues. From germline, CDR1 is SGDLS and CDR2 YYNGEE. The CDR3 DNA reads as TGTGCCAGCAGCGTAGGAGACGCCAACTCCTACGAGCAGTACTTC. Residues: CASSVGDANSYEQYF.

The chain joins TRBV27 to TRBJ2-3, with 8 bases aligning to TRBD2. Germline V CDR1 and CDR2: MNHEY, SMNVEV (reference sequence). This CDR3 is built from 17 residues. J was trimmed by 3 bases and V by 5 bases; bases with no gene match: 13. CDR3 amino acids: CASSPLFQRERTDTQYF. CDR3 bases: TGTGCCAGCAGTCCCCTTTTCCAGCGGGAGCGAACAGATACGCAGTATTTT.

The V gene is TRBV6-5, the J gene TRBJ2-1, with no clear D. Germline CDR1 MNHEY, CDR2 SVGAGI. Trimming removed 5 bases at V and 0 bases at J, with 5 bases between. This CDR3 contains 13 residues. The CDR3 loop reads CASSRSSYNEQFF. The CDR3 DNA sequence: TGTGCCAGCAGTCGTAGCTCCTACAATGAGCAGTTCTTC.

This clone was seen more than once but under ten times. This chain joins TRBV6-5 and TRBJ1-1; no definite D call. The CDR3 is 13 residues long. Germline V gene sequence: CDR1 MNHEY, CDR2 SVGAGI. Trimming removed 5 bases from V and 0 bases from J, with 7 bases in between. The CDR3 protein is CASSRSLNTEAFF. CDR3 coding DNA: TGTGCCAGCAGTCGCTCCCTGAACACTGAAGCTTTCTTT.

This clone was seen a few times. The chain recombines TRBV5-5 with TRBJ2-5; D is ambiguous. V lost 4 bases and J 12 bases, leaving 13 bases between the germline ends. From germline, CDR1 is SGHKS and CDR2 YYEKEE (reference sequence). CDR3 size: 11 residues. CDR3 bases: TGTGCCAGCAGCCAAGTGGGCCCGAAGTACTTC. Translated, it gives CASSQVGPKYF.

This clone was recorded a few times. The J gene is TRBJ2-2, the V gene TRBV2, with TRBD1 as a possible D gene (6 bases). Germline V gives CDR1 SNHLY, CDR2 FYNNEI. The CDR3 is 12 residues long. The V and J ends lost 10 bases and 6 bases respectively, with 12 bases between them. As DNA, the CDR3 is TGTGCCACCGATACAGGGTCCGGGGAGCTGTTTTTT. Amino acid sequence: CATDTGSGELFF.